Following are 12 T cell receptor beta chains from one sample sequenced in a study of Ad26.COV2.S vaccination and SARS-CoV-2 variants. The treatment was: around 19 received Ad26.COV2.S at low or high dose, single or two shots; five or six received placebo; per-sample allocation not given. Samples analyzed were those drawn on day 63 after the first vaccine or placebo injection. Assay used: immunoSEQ multiplex PCR; TCRdb lists only in-frame clones, some missing. In the table there are 450,000 to 550,000 clones, roughly nine tenths of which are singletons. The sequences come from peripheral blood, collected in a trial of Ad26.COV2.S vaccine versus placebo. The receptors here all came from a person between 18 and 60 years old who received the Ad26.COV2.S COVID-19 vaccine or a placebo.

This chain connects TRBV10-2 to TRBJ2-1, with 12 bases lining up with TRBD2. Germline V gene lookup returns CDR1 WSHSY and CDR2 SAAADI. CDR3 length: 16 amino acids. Losses at the gene ends were 4 bases for V and 8 bases for J; bases not matched to a gene: 9. The CDR3, as DNA: TGCGCCAGCAGTGTCAACAGACTAGCGGGAGTTGATGAGCAGTTCTTC. Translated: CASSVNRLAGVDEQFF.

This rearrangement joins TRBV19 to TRBJ2-5; D is perhaps TRBD2 (5 bases). The germline V gene encodes CDR1 LNHDA and CDR2 SQIVND (reference sequence). The V end was cut by 1 base, the J end by 4 bases, with 10 bases between. The CDR3 totals 14 residues. The CDR3 DNA follows: TGTGCCAGTAGTATAGCTCTAGCCGGAGAGACCCAGTACTTC. Its translation is CASSIALAGETQYF.

J is TRBJ2-3 and V is TRBV4-3, with D possibly called TRBD1 or TRBD2 (5 bases each). The CDR3 runs to 15 residues. Per the germline V gene, CDR1 is LGHNA and CDR2 is YSLEER. Trimming stripped 0 bases from V and 0 bases from J, with 7 bases between. CDR3 in amino acids: CASSQDWGSTDTQYF. Here the CDR3 DNA reads TGCGCCAGCAGCCAAGATTGGGGGAGCACAGATACGCAGTATTTT.

This rearrangement joins TRBV25-1 to TRBJ2-2; no definite D call. V lost 3 bases and J lost 4, with 9 bases in between. The CDR3 has 14 residues. CDR1 is MGHDK, CDR2 SYGVNS, per germline. The CDR3 loop is CASSEGYVTGELFF. The CDR3 region has the DNA TGTGCCAGCAGTGAGGGATACGTCACCGGGGAGCTGTTTTTT.

The V gene is TRBV5-1, the J gene TRBJ2-2; 7 bases are a match to TRBD1. V shed 0 bases, J shed 8 bases, and the junction held 10 bases outside the gene matches. Germline V gene data show CDR1 as SGHRS and CDR2 as YFSETQ. This CDR3 has 16 amino acids. CDR3 residues: CASSLEVPRQGGELFF. CDR3 coding DNA: TGCGCCAGCAGCTTGGAGGTCCCCCGACAGGGTGGGGAGCTGTTTTTT.

This sequence joins TRBV24-1 and TRBJ1-2; the match to TRBD1 covers 7 bases. The CDR3 consists of 17 residues. J lost 7 bases, V lost 3 bases, and 16 bases had no gene match. The germline V gene has CDR1 KGHDR and CDR2 SFDVKD. The CDR3 DNA follows: TGTGCCACCAGTGATCCGACCCCGACAGGGAAGAAAGTTGGCTACACCTTC. Translating it yields CATSDPTPTGKKVGYTF.

This chain connects TRBV27 to TRBJ2-1; D uncertain. Germline values: CDR1 MNHEY, CDR2 SMNVEV (reference sequence). The CDR3 spans 15 residues. The V and J ends lost 1 base and 0 bases respectively, with 7 bases between them. CDR3 in DNA: TGTGCCAGCAGTTTATTGGGCAGCTCCTACAATGAGCAGTTCTTC. It yields the protein CASSLLGSSYNEQFF.

The chain uses TRBV27 and TRBJ1-5; TRBD1 is a possible D gene (6 bases). The ends were cut back, 3 bases at V and 15 bases at J, with 18 bases in the middle. The CDR3 has 13 amino acids. CDR1 and CDR2 (germline): MNHEY, SMNVEV (reference sequence). Here the CDR3 reads CASSFNRGGGRHF. CDR3 nucleotide sequence: TGTGCCAGCAGTTTTAACCGAGGGGGAGGTCGGCATTTT.

The chain has TRBV6-2 or TRBV6-3 and TRBJ1-5; a weak D match, TRBD1 (5 bases). CDR1 and CDR2 from the germline V gene are MNHEY and SVGEGT. The CDR3 sequence is 18 residues long. Trimming shortened V by 4 bases and J by 0 bases, and 19 bases separated the two germline ends. The chain's CDR3 is CASSWRARGVGSNQPQHF. The CDR3, as DNA: TGTGCCAGCAGTTGGCGTGCGAGGGGCGTCGGTAGCAATCAGCCCCAGCATTTT.

V usage is TRBV10-1 and J usage is TRBJ2-1; 12 bases agree with TRBD2. Germline CDR1 is WNHNN and CDR2 is SYGVQD (reference sequence). Unmatched junction bases numbered 3, after V lost 3 bases and J lost 9 bases. This CDR3 spans 14 amino acids. In nucleotides, the CDR3 is TGCGCCAGCAGTGATCTAGCGGGAGGGTTTGAGCAGTTCTTC. It codes for CASSDLAGGFEQFF.

This chain connects TRBV4-1 to TRBJ2-7, with D perhaps assigned TRBD1 or TRBD2 (5 bases each). The length of the CDR3 is 15 residues. Trimming shortened V by 0 bases and J by 6 bases, and 15 bases separated the two germline ends. From germline, CDR1 is MGHRA and CDR2 YSYEKL. The CDR3 protein is CASSQEGTGPGEQYV. CDR3 sequence (DNA): TGCGCCAGCAGCCAAGAAGGTACGGGACCCGGCGAGCAGTACGTC.

The chain has TRBV2 and TRBJ2-2; weak D call: TRBD1 (6 bases). The CDR3 contains 15 residues. Germline values: CDR1 SNHLY, CDR2 FYNNEI. V was clipped by 6 bases and J by 1 base, with 12 bases between them. CDR3 sequence reads: CASRTDRKNTGELFF. The CDR3 DNA is TGTGCCAGCAGGACGGACAGAAAGAACACCGGGGAGCTGTTTTTT.